This T cell receptor beta chain was obtained from a study of blood T cell repertoires in COVID-19. Methods used by the authors: Reference gene primers were amplified, and this amplification served to estimate nucleated cell counts. Libraries were prepared by immunoSEQ multiplex PCR; TCRdb keeps only in-frame clonotypes and omits some of them. V and J calls and clone size come straight from that table; D and trimming were deduced from the DNA. Among about 98,000 clones listed, about 78% were seen once. The source is a man aged 60 to 75 with active or convalescent COVID-19. Sequenced: peripheral blood.

The CDR3 region has the DNA TGTGCCAGCAGTGAAGTATATGAGCAGTTCTTC. This translates into CASSEVYEQFF. This chain uses TRBV2 with TRBJ2-1; no definite D call. The germline gives CDR1 SNHLY, CDR2 FYNNEI. The length of the CDR3 is 11 residues. Trimming stripped 1 base from V and 8 bases from J, with 3 bases between.